Listed below are T cell receptor beta chains from one sample, sequenced in a study of cytomegalovirus exposure and HLA in healthy donors. TCRdb keeps only in-frame clones here, not all; method: immunoSEQ multiplex PCR. The table has over 70,000 clones, around three quarters seen once. The sequencing sample was made of PBMCs. These receptors came from a woman between 45 and 65 years old in good health and CMV-seropositive. The CDR3 runs from the conserved cysteine through the conserved F or W. The D gene is left open where the match is weak. Part of the rows lack a size; the others show once, few, many or a class for expanded clones.

abundance: few; j_gene: TRBJ1-1; v_gene: TRBV27; d_gene: TRBD1; CDR3aa: CASSSRQGTLNTEAFF; CDR3nt: TGTGCCAGCAGTTCCAGACAGGGGACGCTGAACACTGAAGCTTTCTTT
abundance: few; j_gene: TRBJ2-5; v_gene: TRBV4-1; d_gene: -; CDR3aa: CASSQVPGLQETQYF; CDR3nt: TGCGCCAGCAGCCAAGTTCCGGGACTTCAAGAGACCCAGTACTTC
abundance: -; j_gene: TRBJ1-2; v_gene: TRBV28; d_gene: -; CDR3aa: CASSGGGYGYTF; CDR3nt: TGTGCCAGCAGCGGGGGAGGGTATGGCTACACCTTC
abundance: few; j_gene: TRBJ2-7; v_gene: TRBV7-8; d_gene: TRBD2; CDR3aa: CASSASGGTYEQYF; CDR3nt: TGTGCCAGCAGCGCTAGCGGGGGAACCTACGAGCAGTACTTC
abundance: -; j_gene: TRBJ2-5; v_gene: TRBV4-1; d_gene: -; CDR3aa: CASALGGTQETQYF; CDR3nt: TGCGCCAGCGCCCTTGGGGGGACTCAAGAGACCCAGTACTTC
abundance: -; j_gene: TRBJ1-5; v_gene: TRBV18; d_gene: TRBD1; CDR3aa: CASSPLDRLNQPQHF; CDR3nt: TGTGCCAGCTCACCACTGGACAGGCTTAATCAGCCCCAGCATTTT
abundance: -; j_gene: TRBJ2-7; v_gene: TRBV7-2; d_gene: -; CDR3aa: CASSLVVRLSSYEQYF; CDR3nt: TGTGCCAGCAGCTTAGTTGTCCGACTGAGCTCCTACGAGCAGTACTTC
abundance: -; j_gene: TRBJ1-5; v_gene: TRBV27; d_gene: TRBD1; CDR3aa: CASSLYGTGGGYSNQPQHF; CDR3nt: TGTGCCAGCAGTTTATATGGGACAGGGGGGGGCTATAGCAATCAGCCCCAGCATTTT
abundance: -; j_gene: TRBJ1-1; v_gene: TRBV4-3; d_gene: -; CDR3aa: CASSPGDLPNTEAFF; CDR3nt: TGCGCCAGCAGCCCAGGGGACCTGCCGAACACTGAAGCTTTCTTT
abundance: -; j_gene: TRBJ2-5; v_gene: TRBV7-6; d_gene: TRBD2; CDR3aa: CASSRSSGSGLETQYF; CDR3nt: TGTGCCAGCAGCCGTTCTAGCGGGAGTGGTTTGGAGACCCAGTACTTC
abundance: few; j_gene: TRBJ1-5; v_gene: TRBV19; d_gene: -; CDR3aa: CASSSGPLNQPQHF; CDR3nt: TGTGCCAGTAGCAGTGGGCCGCTCAATCAGCCCCAGCATTTT
abundance: -; j_gene: TRBJ2-7; v_gene: TRBV7-8; d_gene: TRBD2; CDR3aa: CASSAGTTYEQYF; CDR3nt: TGTGCCAGCAGCGCCGGGACTACCTACGAGCAGTACTTC
abundance: -; j_gene: TRBJ2-1; v_gene: TRBV4-1; d_gene: -; CDR3aa: CASSQRRLDGLFF; CDR3nt: TGCGCCAGCAGCCAAAGACGTCTAGATGGTCTGTTCTTC
abundance: -; j_gene: TRBJ2-3; v_gene: TRBV5-4; d_gene: -; CDR3aa: CASPGVDTDTQYF; CDR3nt: TGTGCCAGTCCAGGGGTGGACACAGATACGCAGTATTTT
abundance: -; j_gene: TRBJ1-4; v_gene: TRBV11-2; d_gene: -; CDR3aa: CASSPVFANNEKLFF; CDR3nt: TGTGCCAGCAGCCCAGTGTTTGCCAATAATGAAAAACTGTTTTTT
abundance: once; j_gene: TRBJ1-3; v_gene: TRBV28; d_gene: -; CDR3aa: CASSNQGRGNTIYF; CDR3nt: TGTGCCAGCAGTAACCAGGGGCGGGGAAACACCATATATTTT
abundance: -; j_gene: TRBJ1-5; v_gene: TRBV2; d_gene: -; CDR3aa: CASSATGSGQPQHF; CDR3nt: TGTGCCAGCAGTGCAACAGGGTCGGGTCAGCCCCAGCATTTT
abundance: -; j_gene: TRBJ1-3; v_gene: TRBV6-5; d_gene: TRBD1; CDR3aa: CASRTGQAQINTIYF; CDR3nt: TGTGCCAGCAGAACAGGACAGGCGCAGATAAACACCATATATTTT
abundance: -; j_gene: TRBJ2-4; v_gene: TRBV27; d_gene: -; CDR3aa: CASSQPPGNIQYF; CDR3nt: TGTGCCAGCAGTCAACCCCCGGGGAACATTCAGTACTTC
abundance: -; j_gene: TRBJ1-3; v_gene: TRBV5-6; d_gene: -; CDR3aa: CASSFGEAGNTIYF; CDR3nt: TGTGCCAGCAGCTTCGGGGAGGCTGGAAACACCATATATTTT
abundance: -; j_gene: TRBJ2-3; v_gene: TRBV6-6; d_gene: TRBD1; CDR3aa: CASSKQGAGDTQYF; CDR3nt: TGTGCCAGCAGCAAACAGGGGGCAGGAGATACGCAGTATTTT
abundance: few; j_gene: TRBJ1-1; v_gene: TRBV7-2; d_gene: TRBD1; CDR3aa: CASSYDSGTGGTAFF; CDR3nt: TGTGCCAGCAGCTACGACTCCGGGACAGGGGGCACTGCTTTCTTT
abundance: -; j_gene: TRBJ1-4; v_gene: TRBV5-4; d_gene: -; CDR3aa: CASGGATNEKLFF; CDR3nt: TGTGCCAGCGGAGGAGCAACTAATGAAAAACTGTTTTTT
abundance: -; j_gene: TRBJ2-1; v_gene: TRBV14; d_gene: TRBD2; CDR3aa: CASSRTSVSSENEQFF; CDR3nt: TGTGCCAGCAGCAGAACTAGCGTTTCGTCCGAGAATGAGCAGTTCTTC
abundance: once; j_gene: TRBJ1-2; v_gene: TRBV28; d_gene: -; CDR3aa: CASSNGGANYGYTF; CDR3nt: TGTGCCAGCAGCAACGGGGGGGCCAACTATGGCTACACCTTC
abundance: few; j_gene: TRBJ1-1; v_gene: TRBV6-1; d_gene: TRBD1; CDR3aa: CASRDRGAGNTEAFF; CDR3nt: TGTGCCAGCAGGGACAGGGGTGCGGGGAACACTGAAGCTTTCTTT